This passage covers 7 T cell receptor beta chains from one sample sequenced in a study of PD-1 blockade in classical Hodgkin lymphoma. Here immunoSEQ multiplex PCR was the method, and the copy in TCRdb shows in-frame clones only, minus some. The repertoire holds fewer than 65,000 clones, with roughly nine tenths as singletons. Following autologous stem cell transplantation, relapse occurred in every patient, and exposure to brentuximab vedotin varied. The specimen was peripheral blood mononuclear cells (PBMCs), collected at baseline. The receptor source for this set is a human donor with classical Hodgkin lymphoma.

The chain combines TRBV30 with TRBJ2-7; D assignment may be TRBD1 or TRBD2 (5 bases each). This CDR3 is 14 amino acids long. Trimming shortened V by 0 bases and J by 4 bases, and 13 bases separated the two germline ends. Germline CDR1 is GTSNPN and CDR2 is SVGIG (reference sequence). The CDR3 sequence: CAWSVLGVGYEQYF. In DNA form, the CDR3 reads TGTGCCTGGAGTGTACTGGGGGTAGGGTACGAGCAGTACTTC.

The chain uses TRBV9 and TRBJ1-2, with D maybe TRBD1 (5 bases). The CDR3 has 14 residues. From germline, CDR1 is SGDLS and CDR2 YYNGEE. V was shortened by 4 bases and J by 9 bases, with 19 bases between the two germline ends. CDR3 DNA sequence: TGTGCCAGCAGCTCCCGGGGGTTACTGTTGAGCTACACCTTC. As protein: CASSSRGLLLSYTF.

V gene TRBV7-9 combines with J gene TRBJ2-7; either TRBD1 or TRBD2 may fit D (5 bases each). This CDR3 region has 16 residues. Germline CDR1 and CDR2: SEHNR and FQNEAQ (reference sequence). Trimming left V 2 bases short and J 5 bases short, with 19 bases between. CDR3 bases: TGTGCCAGCAGCTTAATTGGCCAGGGTGTGAGGGACGAGCAGTACTTC. It is translated as CASSLIGQGVRDEQYF.

This chain links TRBV5-8 with TRBJ2-3; 12 bases agree with TRBD2. CDR3 length: 15 amino acids. Germline-derived CDR1 and CDR2 are SGHTS and YDEGEE. V dropped 8 bases and J dropped 2; count of bases not matched to a gene: 6. DNA of the CDR3: TGTGCCAGATCACTAGCGGGGGGTCTCACAGATACGCAGTATTTT. It is translated as CARSLAGGLTDTQYF.

This rearrangement joins TRBV27 to TRBJ2-2; D is uncertain. The V gene's germline CDR1 is MNHEY and CDR2 SMNVEV (reference sequence). CDR3 length: 14 amino acids. V dropped 6 bases and J dropped 1 base, with 9 bases sitting between them. CDR3 DNA sequence: TGTGCCAGCAGCCCGGCAGAGAACACCGGGGAGCTGTTTTTT. This gives the protein CASSPAENTGELFF.

The chain employs TRBV5-1 and TRBJ2-1; tentatively, D is TRBD2 (5 bases). Trimming cost V 0 bases and J 5 bases, with 12 bases left between them. Germline CDR1 is SGHRS and CDR2 is YFSETQ. The CDR3 runs 15 residues. The CDR3 DNA reads as TGCGCCAGCAGCTTGGTTCGGGGAGTGGACAATGAGCAGTTCTTC. Protein product: CASSLVRGVDNEQFF.

CDR3 protein: CASSEARGYTF. In DNA, the CDR3 is TGTGCCAGCAGTGAAGCGAGGGGCTACACCTTC. V and J are TRBV6-5 and TRBJ1-2; no clear D gene. This CDR3 is built from 11 residues. Per the germline V gene, CDR1 is MNHEY and CDR2 is SVGAGI. V lost 5 bases to trimming and J lost 8 bases, with 9 bases between them.